Shown below are 13 T cell receptor beta chains from a single sample sequenced in a study of Graves' ophthalmopathy and Graves' hyperthyroidism. Transcripts of RNA were the source for amplifying TCR beta CDR3 regions. HTBI-primed RT-PCR formed the first round, and a multiplex PCR formed the second. Using its own MiXCR run on the multiplex PCR reads, TCRdb lists one record per CDR3 protein. The table shows roughly 500,000 distinct CDR3 sequences, with about 15% occurring only once. Sequencing was done on a sample of blood. Receptors originate from a woman in her twenties or thirties with Graves' ophthalmopathy.

This clonotype came up many times. The chain couples TRBV7-2 to TRBJ2-7; 12 nucleotides line up with TRBD2. Trimming cost V 4 bases and J 3 bases; bases outside gene matches: 10. This CDR3 is built from 17 residues. From germline, CDR1 is SGHTA and CDR2 FQGNSA. The CDR3 bases are TGTGCCAGCAGCTGCCTACCTCTAGCGGGGGGGCACTACGAGCAGTACTTC. Translating it yields CASSCLPLAGGHYEQYF.

The sample holds many counts of this clonotype. V and J are TRBV30 and TRBJ2-7, with 9 bases identical to TRBD1. Germline CDR1 is GTSNPN and CDR2 is SVGIG (reference sequence). This CDR3 has 16 amino acids. Trimming removed 0 bases from V and 3 bases from J; junction bases left unmatched: 9. Here the CDR3 reads CAWSVLGQGRLYEQYF. CDR3 nucleotides: TGTGCCTGGAGTGTACTGGGACAGGGCAGGCTCTACGAGCAGTACTTC.

This clonotype was seen repeatedly, ten times or more. The chain carries TRBV28 and TRBJ1-5; no definite D call. CDR1 MDHEN and CDR2 SYDVKM come from the germline V gene. The CDR3 runs 14 residues. V lost 6 bases to trimming and J lost 6 bases, with 15 bases between them. As DNA, the CDR3 is TGTGCCAGCAGGCAATTAGGGTTGCCTCAGCCCCAGCATTTT. It specifies CASRQLGLPQPQHF.

This clonotype was recorded at least ten times. Written as DNA, the CDR3 is TGTGCCAGCAGTCTTACCCTAGCGGGGGCTCACGAGCAGTACTTC. It encodes CASSLTLAGAHEQYF. This chain uses TRBV27 with TRBJ2-7; 10 bases align to TRBD2. Trimming cost V 5 bases and J 5 bases; bases outside gene matches: 9. Germline V gene data show CDR1 as MNHEY and CDR2 as SMNVEV (reference sequence). The CDR3 runs 15 residues.

This clonotype has at least ten counts. Compared with germline, one end of the junction differs, possibly owing to a read error. This chain connects TRBV9 to TRBJ1-2; unclear D gene. Germline-derived CDR1 and CDR2 are SGDLS and YYNGEE. The CDR3 is made up of 13 amino acids. For the CDR3, the DNA is TGTGCCAGCAGGGTAGGCCCGGGCTATGGCTACACCTTC. It specifies CASRVGPGYGYTF.

This clonotype was counted ten times or more. The chain has TRBV20-1 and TRBJ2-7, with D perhaps TRBD2 (5 bases). Trimming removed 5 bases from V and 4 bases from J, with 12 bases in between. In germline, CDR1 is DFQATT, CDR2 SNEGSKA (reference sequence). This CDR3 is 12 amino acids long. CDR3 in DNA: TGCAGTGCTCGGCAAGAGGGATACGAGCAGTACTTC. Encoded protein: CSARQEGYEQYF.

This clonotype was detected many times. The chain couples TRBV28 to TRBJ1-6; tentatively, D is TRBD1 (6 bases). Germline V CDR1 and CDR2: MDHEN, SYDVKM. This CDR3 has 18 amino acids. Deletions cut 6 bases from V and 3 bases from J, with 21 bases between. CDR3 sequence reads: CASSPPFGRTVYNSPLHF. CDR3 coding DNA: TGTGCCAGCAGCCCACCATTCGGTCGGACAGTCTATAATTCACCCCTCCACTTT.

This clonotype was seen repeatedly, ten times or more. This chain links TRBV6-1 with TRBJ2-7; possible D gene TRBD1, 6 bases. V lost 6 bases, J lost 4 bases, and 16 bases lay in between. Germline V gives CDR1 MNHNS, CDR2 SASEGT. This CDR3 contains 14 residues. DNA for the CDR3: TGTGCCAGCAGGGGGACACGGACACTATACGAGCAGTACTTC. Translated, it gives CASRGTRTLYEQYF.

This clonotype occurred many times. The chain uses TRBV11-1 and TRBJ2-7, with D unresolved. Trimming took 5 bases from V and 5 from J, leaving 10 bases between them. Germline V gene sequence: CDR1 SGHAT, CDR2 FQDESV (reference sequence). This CDR3 is 12 amino acids long. The chain's CDR3 is CASSLNYHEQYF. The CDR3 DNA reads as TGTGCCAGCAGCCTGAATTACCACGAGCAGTACTTC.

This clonotype was observed at least ten times. This rearrangement joins TRBV4-1 to TRBJ1-5; D not certain. Per germline, CDR1 MGHRA and CDR2 YSYEKL. CDR3 size: 14 residues. Trimming removed 4 bases from V and 5 bases from J, with 12 bases in between. CDR3 amino acids: CASSLEDRDQPQHF. As DNA, the CDR3 is TGCGCCAGCAGCCTAGAGGACCGAGATCAGCCCCAGCATTTT.

This clonotype was counted ten times or more. The junction does not match germline at one end; this may be a read error. The genes are TRBV11-2 and TRBJ2-4; possible D gene TRBD2, 6 bases. The CDR3 has 18 amino acids. Germline loops: CDR1 SGHAT, CDR2 FQNNGV. The chain's CDR3 is CASSLDWGGVQAKNIQYF. The CDR3 DNA sequence: TGTGCCAGCAGCCTAGATTGGGGCGGGGTGCAAGCCAAAAACATTCAGTACTTC.

This clonotype was observed at least ten times. The chain is built from TRBV10-1 and TRBJ2-7; 8 nucleotides line up with TRBD2. J gave up 1 base and V 4 bases, and 6 bases lay outside the gene matches. Germline CDR1 and CDR2: WNHNN and SYGVQD (reference sequence). CDR3 length: 15 residues. This CDR3 is CASSVLAEPSYEQYF. The CDR3 bases are TGCGCCAGCAGTGTACTAGCGGAGCCTTCCTACGAGCAGTACTTC.

The chain joins TRBV6-1 to TRBJ2-7; D is possibly TRBD1 or TRBD2 (5 bases each). Per germline, CDR1 MNHNS and CDR2 SASEGT. CDR3 size: 14 residues. The V gene lost 6 bases and the J gene lost 2 bases, with 14 bases spanning the gap. CDR3 in amino acids: CASSSGTPAYEQYF. The DNA for the CDR3 is TGTGCCAGCAGCTCCGGGACGCCGGCCTACGAGCAGTACTTC.